This TCR beta chain was obtained from a study of T cell responses to AZD1222 COVID-19 vaccine (TCRdb year 2021). About the study as a whole: A total of just over 230 trial participants underwent TCR sequencing, of whom about 210 received two doses of AZD1222 and around 26 received two doses of the MenACWY control vaccine. Enrollment into the trials was organized by age into subgroups of 18-55, 56-69 and 70-plus years, and those subgroups contained roughly 150, 30 and 60 TCR-sequenced participants, respectively.

With respect to this clone: Its antigen has not been determined. One base away there is no much larger clone; base qualities are not given.

What the authors observed across the whole study: Conclusions about previously exposed vaccinees are limited because only 6 or 7 AZD1222 recipients were SARS-CoV-2 seropositive at baseline. A significant rise in spike-specific TCR breadth and depth was observed after two AZD1222 doses relative to day 0 and relative to MenACWY recipients. The whole spike protein was spanned by vaccine-associated CD4 TCRs, and dominant responses were seen in regions 160-218 and 743-854. Reportedly, close to half of the unique spike-specific TCRs recognized epitopes lying outside the regions that are mutated in the B.1.351 and B.1.1.7 variants. Most participants were white British and females outnumbered males, and the authors suggested that clonal diversity may have been underestimated. Because no day 14 peak-response samples were available, the repertoires could be characterized only after the peak T cell response. In the small 56-69-year group, the increase in depth fell short of significance, most likely because of low power.

Read against the paper, the sample's time point label means: about 28 days (+/-7) after the second vaccine dose. AZD1222 recipients given second doses at about 4 weeks or at about 12 weeks were pooled, since spike-specific TCR depth and breadth were not found to differ between the two schedules. Samples from vaccinated people were obtained from the UK trials COV001 and COV002, which included a single-blind randomized controlled phase 2/3 trial of AZD1222 (ChAdOx1 nCoV-19) in healthy adults. For TCRbeta chain sequencing, PBMC samples from trial participants were taken at day 0 and at day 28 after the second dose. The CDR3 regions of human TCRbeta chains were subjected to immunosequencing. The authors processed their data as follows. Repertoire TCRs were checked for matches against a reference library of SARS-CoV-2-specific TCRs that had been generated using the MIRA antigen-specificity platform. Breadth meant the fraction of unique TCRs that were SARS-CoV-2-associated, whereas depth meant the fraction of total T cells that were SARS-CoV-2-associated. Using the MIRA data, each spike-specific TCR was assigned both to the spike region to which the TCR was reactive and to a CD4 or CD8 class. Log10-transformed breadth and depth values were compared by one-way ANOVA with Sidak's multiple comparisons tests. TCRdb's version of the immuneACCESS table is confined to in-frame rearrangements and falls short of the full clone set. An unresolved V gene accounts for under half of the shortfall where checked; the remainder is of unknown origin. That table gives V, J and clone size, and the DNA gave D and trimming. A total of 100,000 to 150,000 clones appear in this sample, 91% of them only once. Roughly 2% of the sample is held by the ten biggest clonotypes.

The origin of this receptor is an adult who received the AZD1222 COVID-19 vaccine. This material consisted of peripheral blood, taken 28 days after the second AZD1222 dose.

Here the CDR3 is given as CASSRQGSTEAFF. Read as DNA, the sequence is TGTGCCAGCAGCCGACAGGGATCCACTGAAGCTTTCTTT. The rearrangement joined TRBV14 to TRBJ1-1; 7 central bases correspond to TRBD1. The germline V gene gives CDR1 as SGHDN and CDR2 as FVKESK. Trimming accounts for 4 bases at V and 4 bases at J, while the number of junction bases matched to no gene is 3. Inclusive of the bounding cysteine and phenylalanine, the CDR3 is 13 residues long. The read is trimmed to its CDR3 DNA, 39 bases read in frame from base 1.